This record concerns one T cell receptor beta chain sequence. Its matching antigen is unknown. These data originate in a study of cytomegalovirus exposure and HLA in healthy donors. Study-wide results and caveats: Equally common other TCR beta chains were less clonally expanded than HLA-associated ones, a later analysis found. Later on, an analysis tied around 17,000 TCR beta sequences to HLA alleles at 0.05 false discovery rate.

60 Vbeta and 13 Jbeta primers were used in PCR. Clones were read by immunoSEQ multiplex PCR, and TCRdb kept only the in-frame ones, dropping some. The sample has some 110,000 clones; about 78% are singletons. The V gene end was trimmed by 6 bases and the J gene end by 6 bases; junction bases not matched to a gene: 5. The CDR3 runs to 13 residues. CDR1 and CDR2 from the germline V gene are MNHEY and SVGAGI. The TCR originated in a man aged 25 to 45 in good health and CMV-seronegative. The J gene is TRBJ2-3, the V gene TRBV6-5; 8 bases match TRBD2. Material: PBMCs. CDR3 protein: CASSPGTRDTQYF. CDR3 sequence (DNA): TGTGCCAGCAGCCCCGGGACTAGGGATACGCAGTATTTT.